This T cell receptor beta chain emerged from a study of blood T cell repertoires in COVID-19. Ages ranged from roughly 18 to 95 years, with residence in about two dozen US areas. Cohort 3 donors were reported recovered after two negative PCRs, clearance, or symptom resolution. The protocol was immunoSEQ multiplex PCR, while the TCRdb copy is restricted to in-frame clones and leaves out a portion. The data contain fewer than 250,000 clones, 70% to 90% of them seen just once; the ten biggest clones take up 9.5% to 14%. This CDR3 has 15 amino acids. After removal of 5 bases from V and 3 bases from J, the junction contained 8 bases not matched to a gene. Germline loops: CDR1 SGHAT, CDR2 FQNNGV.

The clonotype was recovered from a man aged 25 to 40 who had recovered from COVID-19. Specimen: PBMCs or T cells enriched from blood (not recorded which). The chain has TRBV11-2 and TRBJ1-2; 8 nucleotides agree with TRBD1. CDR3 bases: TGTGCCAGCAGCCCTCACAGGGGGTTAGACTATGGCTACACCTTC. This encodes CASSPHRGLDYGYTF.